Only one count was recorded for the clone carrying this TCR beta chain. Its antigen is unknown. This entry is derived from a study of graft-versus-host responses after intestinal transplantation. The wider study: Isolated intestinal, liver-intestinal, or multivisceral transplants had been given to the recipients. Recipients uniformly received anti-thymocyte globulin induction, followed by tacrolimus and steroids for approximately 3 years. Study-wide results and limits: Some GvH clones were seen earlier in gut or blood, suggesting intestinal origin. Graft-donor T cell macrochimerism in patients accompanied high graft-versus-host to host-versus-graft clonal ratios in allografts.

Libraries were prepared by immunoSEQ multiplex PCR; TCRdb keeps only in-frame clonotypes and omits some of them. The sample holds 40,000 or so clones, 85% to 95% seen once. This CDR3 is 15 amino acids long. With 3 bases removed from V and 5 bases from J, the gap between germline ends came to 15 bases. Germline CDR1 SGHTA, CDR2 FQGNSA. The sample consisted of PBMCs, taken nearly 750 days after intestinal transplantation. The TCR sequence derives from a human patient who received an intestinal transplant, so some T cells may come from the graft donor. The J gene is TRBJ2-3, the V gene TRBV7-2; D possibly corresponds to TRBD1 (5 bases). The CDR3 is CASSLSVGAVDTQYF. DNA of the CDR3: TGTGCCAGCAGCTTGTCGGTTGGGGCGGTAGATACGCAGTATTTT.